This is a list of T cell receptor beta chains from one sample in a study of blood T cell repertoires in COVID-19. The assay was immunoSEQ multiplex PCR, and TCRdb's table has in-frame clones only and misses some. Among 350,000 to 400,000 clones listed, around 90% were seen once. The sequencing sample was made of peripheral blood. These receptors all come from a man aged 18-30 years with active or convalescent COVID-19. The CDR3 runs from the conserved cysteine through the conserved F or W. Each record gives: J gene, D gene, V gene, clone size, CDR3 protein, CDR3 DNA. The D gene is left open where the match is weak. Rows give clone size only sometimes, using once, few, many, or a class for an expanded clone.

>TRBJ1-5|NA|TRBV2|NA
CASTTRQGVPQPQHF
TGTGCCAGCACCACCAGGCAGGGTGTCCCCCAGCCCCAGCATTTT
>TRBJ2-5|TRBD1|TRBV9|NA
CASSVGIGTDMQETQYF
TGTGCCAGCAGCGTAGGGATAGGGACAGACATGCAAGAGACCCAGTACTTC
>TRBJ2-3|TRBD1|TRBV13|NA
CASSLGYRGTDTQYF
TGTGCCAGCAGCCTAGGGTACAGGGGGACAGATACGCAGTATTTT
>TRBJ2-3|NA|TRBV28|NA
CASSFGKKDTQYF
TGTGCCAGCAGTTTCGGGAAAAAAGATACGCAGTATTTT
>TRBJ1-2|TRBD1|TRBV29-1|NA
CSVAGGKQGTYGYTF
TGCAGCGTTGCGGGGGGGAAACAGGGGACCTATGGCTACACCTTC
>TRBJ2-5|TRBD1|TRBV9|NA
CASSALTTGAETQYF
TGTGCCAGCAGCGCCCTAACGACAGGGGCAGAGACCCAGTACTTC
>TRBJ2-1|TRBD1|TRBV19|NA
CATAFGTGGLREDEQFF
TGTGCCACCGCATTCGGGACAGGGGGCTTAAGGGAGGATGAGCAGTTCTTC
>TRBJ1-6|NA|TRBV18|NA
CASSPPRPGFNSPLHF
TGTGCCAGCTCACCACCTAGGCCAGGGTTTAATTCACCCCTCCACTTT
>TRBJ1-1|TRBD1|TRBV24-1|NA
CATSVPGGDRYTEAFF
TGTGCCACCAGTGTCCCAGGAGGGGACAGGTACACTGAAGCTTTCTTT
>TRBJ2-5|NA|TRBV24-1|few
CATRGLEATQYF
TGTGCCACCAGGGGACTCGAGGCGACCCAGTACTTC
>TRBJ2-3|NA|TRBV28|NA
CASQGSMRTDTQYF
TGTGCCAGCCAGGGTTCCATGCGCACAGATACGCAGTATTTT
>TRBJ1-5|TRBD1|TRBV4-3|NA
CASSPEGTGHNQPQHF
TGCGCCAGCAGCCCCGAAGGGACAGGGCATAATCAGCCCCAGCATTTT
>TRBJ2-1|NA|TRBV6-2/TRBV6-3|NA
CASSYLSSYNEQFF
TGTGCCAGCAGTTACCTGAGCTCCTACAATGAGCAGTTCTTC
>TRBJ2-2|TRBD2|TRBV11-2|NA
CASSLSSGGTGELFF
TGTGCCAGCAGCTTATCTAGCGGGGGGACCGGGGAGCTGTTTTTT
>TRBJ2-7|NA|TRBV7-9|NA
CASSRTSEQYF
TGTGCCAGCAGCAGAACTAGCGAGCAGTACTTC
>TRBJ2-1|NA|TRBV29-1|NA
CSARLGGYNEQFF
TGCAGCGCCCGACTGGGTGGATACAATGAGCAGTTCTTC
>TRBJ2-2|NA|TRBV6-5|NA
CASSYGASTGELFF
TGTGCCAGCAGTTACGGGGCAAGTACCGGGGAGCTGTTTTTT
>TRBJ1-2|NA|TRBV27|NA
CASSLQGRDGYTF
TGTGCCAGCAGTTTACAGGGGAGAGACGGCTACACCTTC
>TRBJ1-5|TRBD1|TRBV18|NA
CASSPGQGGQPQHF
TGTGCCAGCTCCCCGGGACAGGGGGGCCAGCCCCAGCATTTT
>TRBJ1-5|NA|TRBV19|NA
CASSGGFQPQHF
TGTGCCAGTAGTGGAGGGTTTCAGCCCCAGCATTTT
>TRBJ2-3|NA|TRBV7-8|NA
CASSPDRGGPTDTQYF
TGTGCCAGCAGCCCCGATAGGGGGGGCCCCACAGATACGCAGTATTTT
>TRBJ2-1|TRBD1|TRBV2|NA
CASSARDRGYNEQFF
TGTGCCAGCAGCGCCCGAGACAGGGGATACAATGAGCAGTTCTTC
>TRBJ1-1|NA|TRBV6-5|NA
CASSYTTGTEAFF
TGTGCCAGCAGTTACACTACCGGCACTGAAGCTTTCTTT
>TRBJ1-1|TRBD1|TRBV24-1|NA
CATSDPDRENTEAFF
TGTGCCACCAGTGACCCGGACAGGGAGAACACTGAAGCTTTCTTT
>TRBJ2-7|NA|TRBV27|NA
CASSLSDRIYEQYF
TGTGCCAGCAGTTTATCGGACAGAATCTACGAGCAGTACTTC
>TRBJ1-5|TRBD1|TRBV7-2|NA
CASSTDRTSGPQHF
TGTGCCAGCAGCACGGACAGGACCTCAGGGCCCCAGCATTTT
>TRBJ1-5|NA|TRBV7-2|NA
CASSLAAQGFSNQPQHF
TGTGCCAGCAGCTTAGCCGCCCAGGGATTTAGCAATCAGCCCCAGCATTTT
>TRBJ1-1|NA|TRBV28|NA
CASRPGGTEAFF
TGTGCCAGCAGGCCGGGGGGGACTGAAGCTTTCTTT
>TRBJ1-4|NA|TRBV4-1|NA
CASSQGTAFWEKLFF
TGCGCCAGCAGCCAAGGGACAGCCTTTTGGGAAAAACTGTTTTTT
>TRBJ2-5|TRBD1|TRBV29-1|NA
CSVAYGTGGIETQYF
TGCAGCGTCGCCTACGGGACAGGGGGCATCGAGACCCAGTACTTC
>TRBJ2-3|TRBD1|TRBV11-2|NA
CASSHGTVTDTQYF
TGTGCCAGCAGCCACGGGACAGTAACAGATACGCAGTATTTT
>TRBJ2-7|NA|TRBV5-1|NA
CASSLEAGGYEQYF
TGCGCCAGCAGCTTGGAGGCAGGGGGGTACGAGCAGTACTTC
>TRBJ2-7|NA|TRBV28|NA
CASSYGTVGGEQYF
TGTGCCAGCAGTTATGGGACGGTTGGGGGGGAGCAGTACTTC
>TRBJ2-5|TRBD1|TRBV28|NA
CASSKRQGAMRQETQYF
TGTGCCAGCAGTAAAAGACAGGGGGCAATGCGCCAAGAGACCCAGTACTTC
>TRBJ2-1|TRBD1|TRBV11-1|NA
CASSTRTGYEQFF
TGTGCCAGCAGCACCCGGACAGGGTATGAGCAGTTCTTC
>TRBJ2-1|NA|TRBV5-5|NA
CASSLEREQFF
TGTGCCAGCAGCTTGGAACGGGAGCAGTTCTTC
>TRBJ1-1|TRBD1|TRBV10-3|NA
CAISLTGGGTEAFF
TGTGCCATCAGTTTGACAGGGGGCGGTACTGAAGCTTTCTTT
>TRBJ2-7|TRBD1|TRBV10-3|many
CAIGGTGPYEQYF
TGTGCCATAGGAGGGACAGGACCATACGAGCAGTACTTC
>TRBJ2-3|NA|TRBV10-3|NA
CAISNEDFLGDTQYF
TGTGCCATCAGTAACGAGGATTTTCTTGGAGATACGCAGTATTTT